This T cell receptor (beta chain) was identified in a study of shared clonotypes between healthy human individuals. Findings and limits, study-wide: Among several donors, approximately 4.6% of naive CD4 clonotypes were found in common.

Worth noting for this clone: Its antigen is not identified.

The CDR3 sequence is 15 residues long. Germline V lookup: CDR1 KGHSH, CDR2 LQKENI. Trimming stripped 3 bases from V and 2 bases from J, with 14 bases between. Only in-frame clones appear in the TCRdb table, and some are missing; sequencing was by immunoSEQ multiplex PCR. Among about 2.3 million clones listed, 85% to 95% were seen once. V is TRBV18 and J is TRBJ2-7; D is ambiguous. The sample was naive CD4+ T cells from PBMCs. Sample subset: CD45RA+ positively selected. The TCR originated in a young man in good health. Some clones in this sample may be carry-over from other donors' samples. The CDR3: CASSPFGQAPYEQYF. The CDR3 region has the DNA TGTGCCAGCTCACCTTTCGGCCAGGCACCCTACGAGCAGTACTTC.